The clone carrying this TCR beta chain was seen ten or more times. Germline V CDR1 and CDR2: SGHRS, YFSETQ. This CDR3 contains 15 residues. V was clipped by 5 bases and J by 5 bases, with 18 bases between them. The time point: pre-sensitization, week 0. Treatment noted: therapeutic diphenylcyclopropenone sensitization with weekly scalp DPC. One entry per CDR3 protein results from TCRdb running MiXCR on the RACE reads. The sample carries 100,000 to 150,000 distinct CDR3 sequences, roughly 14% recorded once. The data originate from a study of human T cells and chemical hapten exposure. Study information: In the roughly 24-week study, patients were dosed weekly with diphenylcyclopropenone on the scalp throughout.

The material sequenced was whole blood, taken in connection with sensitization to the hapten diphenylcyclopropenone (DPC). The receptor's source is a woman between 18 and 30 years old with alopecia areata. Some clones in this sample may be carry-over from other donors' samples. The rearrangement uses TRBV5-1 and TRBJ2-3; maybe TRBD2 (6 bases). CDR3 nucleotide sequence: TGCGCCAGCAGGCTGGGGGGTGCTCGGGGAGATACGCAGTATTTT. As protein: CASRLGGARGDTQYF.